The next 24 T cell receptor beta chains were all read from a single sample in a study of T cells after yellow fever vaccination. Via MiXCR, TCRdb re-called the 5' RACE reads, giving one row per CDR3 protein. The table includes about 550,000 distinct CDR3 sequences, 15% to 20% detected once. The source material was PBMCs, sampled 15 days after the yellow fever booster vaccination. These receptors were collected from a man aged 25 to 45 who received the YFV17D yellow fever vaccine.

This clonotype was seen a handful of times. The genes are TRBV7-3 and TRBJ2-2; unclear D gene. CDR1 and CDR2 from the germline V gene are SGHTA and FQGTGA. The CDR3 is 15 residues long. V was pared by 5 bases and J by 4 bases, with 14 bases between. The CDR3 nucleotides read TGTGCCAGCAGCCCTTATACTGGGTTCACCGGGGAGCTGTTTTTT. Translating gives CASSPYTGFTGELFF.

The chain combines TRBV2 with TRBJ2-3; 7 positions match TRBD2. V gave up 5 bases and J gave up 3 bases; unmatched junction bases: 8. The germline V gene has CDR1 SNHLY and CDR2 FYNNEI. This CDR3 region has 15 residues. CDR3 sequence (DNA): TGTGCCAGCAGTAGAGGCGGGAGCAAAACAGATACGCAGTATTTT. Translating it yields CASSRGGSKTDTQYF.

In this sample, this clonotype turned up a few times. The chain uses TRBV27 and TRBJ2-1; D not resolved. The V and J ends lost 9 bases and 1 base respectively, with 4 bases between them. Germline V gene lookup returns CDR1 MNHEY and CDR2 SMNVEV (reference sequence). The CDR3 length is 11 residues. The DNA of the CDR3 is TGTGCCAGTGCATCCTACAATGAGCAGTTCTTC. Amino acids: CASASYNEQFF.

This chain connects TRBV7-2 to TRBJ2-2, with a tentative D call TRBD2 (6 bases). The V end lost 5 bases, the J end lost 6 bases, and 19 bases lay between the germline ends. This CDR3 region has 16 residues. Per germline, CDR1 SGHTA and CDR2 FQGNSA. Written as DNA, the CDR3 is TGTGCCAGCAGCCCGTCCCTTGGCGGGGTGGCCGGGGAGCTGTTTTTT. It encodes CASSPSLGGVAGELFF.

The rearrangement joins TRBV7-9 to TRBJ1-1; D gene ambiguous. CDR1 and CDR2 from the germline V gene are SEHNR and FQNEAQ (reference sequence). Trimming cost V 1 base and J 4 bases, with 4 bases left between them. CDR3 length: 12 amino acids. As DNA, the CDR3 is TGTGCCAGCAGCTTAGACGTCACTGAAGCTTTCTTT. Encoded protein: CASSLDVTEAFF.

J is TRBJ2-7 and V is TRBV6-1; 10 nucleotides agree with TRBD1. The CDR3 is 14 residues long. The trim removed 6 bases at V and 6 bases at J, leaving 8 bases unmatched. Germline lookup yields CDR1 MNHNS and CDR2 SASEGT. Here the CDR3 reads CASSKTGTGVEQYF. The CDR3 nucleotides are TGTGCCAGCAGCAAAACCGGGACAGGGGTCGAGCAGTACTTC.

The chain has TRBV5-8 and TRBJ2-3, with D possibly being TRBD2 (6 bases). Trimming removed 6 bases at V and 0 bases at J, with 17 bases between. Germline CDR1 is SGHTS and CDR2 is YDEGEE. This CDR3 is built from 16 residues. The CDR3 reads CASNLRTIGSTDTQYF. As DNA, the CDR3 is TGTGCCAGCAACCTGAGGACTATAGGAAGCACAGATACGCAGTATTTT.

V and J are TRBV7-2 and TRBJ2-3; no reliable D call. Germline CDR1 SGHTA, CDR2 FQGNSA. The CDR3 runs 15 residues. The V end was cut by 1 base, the J end by 0 bases, with 8 bases between. CDR3 in amino acids: CASSLVLGSTDTQYF. Written as DNA, the CDR3 is TGTGCCAGCAGCTTAGTACTGGGTAGCACAGATACGCAGTATTTT.

The chain carries TRBV20-1 and TRBJ2-7; TRBD2 aligns across 7 bases. The CDR3 length is 13 residues. V shed 0 bases and J 4 bases; nucleotides not matched to a gene: 3. CDR1 DFQATT and CDR2 SNEGSKA come from the germline V gene (reference sequence). The chain's CDR3 is CSARDSGGYEQYF. DNA for the CDR3: TGCAGTGCTAGAGACTCCGGGGGGTACGAGCAGTACTTC.

For the CDR3, the DNA is TGTGCCAGCAGCGCCGGGACTTGGGAGGTTACCGGGGAGCTGTTTTTT. Translation: CASSAGTWEVTGELFF. The V gene is TRBV7-6, the J gene TRBJ2-2; D may be TRBD2 (6 bases). This CDR3 contains 16 residues. The germline CDR1 and CDR2 sequences are SGHVS and FNYEAQ. V was pared by 5 bases and J by 5 bases, with 18 bases between.

This clonotype has just a few counts. The chain couples TRBV5-1 to TRBJ2-1; D is ambiguous. CDR1 and CDR2 (germline): SGHRS, YFSETQ. The CDR3 spans 15 residues. V lost 4 bases and J 0 bases, leaving 11 bases between the germline ends. The CDR3 here is CASSGSLSSYNEQFF. The DNA for the CDR3 is TGCGCCAGCAGCGGCAGCCTGAGCTCCTACAATGAGCAGTTCTTC.

This chain uses TRBV10-3 with TRBJ1-1; 8 bases agree with TRBD1. J lost 4 bases, V lost 3 bases, and 10 bases had no gene match. Looked up from germline, CDR1 is ENHRY and CDR2 is SYGVKD. The CDR3 is 16 residues long. The DNA of the CDR3 is TGTGCCATCAGTGAAATGGCAGGGGGCCAAGGCACTGAAGCTTTCTTT. Translated, it gives CAISEMAGGQGTEAFF.

This clonotype turned up a few times. V gene TRBV5-1 combines with J gene TRBJ2-2; 10 nucleotides agree with TRBD2. The ends lost 5 bases at V and 6 bases at J; junction bases unmatched: 10. The CDR3 consists of 16 residues. Looked up from germline, CDR1 is SGHRS and CDR2 is YFSETQ. CDR3: CASSNYGTSEAGELFF. Here the CDR3 DNA reads TGCGCCAGCAGTAATTATGGGACTAGCGAGGCCGGGGAGCTGTTTTTT.

The J gene is TRBJ2-1, the V gene TRBV7-8, with 7 nucleotides matching TRBD1. The germline V gene has CDR1 SGHVS and CDR2 FQNEAQ. The CDR3 is 13 amino acids. With V trimmed by 4 bases and J by 6 bases, 3 bases remained unmatched. The CDR3 DNA sequence: TGTGCCAGCAGCTGGGGACAGACCAATGAGCAGTTCTTC. It yields the protein CASSWGQTNEQFF.

The rearrangement links TRBV19 to TRBJ2-1; the match to TRBD2 covers 7 bases. From germline, CDR1 is LNHDA and CDR2 SQIVND (reference sequence). V lost 9 bases, J lost 4 bases, and 9 bases stayed unmatched. The CDR3 consists of 14 residues. CDR3 protein: CASQSGTIYNEQFF. DNA of the CDR3: TGTGCCAGCCAGAGCGGGACCATATACAATGAGCAGTTCTTC.

This chain uses TRBV7-2 with TRBJ2-1; D uncertain. The CDR3 is made up of 14 amino acids. Trimming took off 1 base at V and 6 bases at J, with 10 bases between the two ends. The germline gives CDR1 SGHTA, CDR2 FQGNSA. CDR3 in DNA: TGTGCCAGCAGCTTAGATGGCAGTAGCAATGAGCAGTTCTTC. Residues: CASSLDGSSNEQFF. Filled out from reference TRBV7-2 and TRBJ2-1, the complete variable domain reads GAGVSQSPSNKVTEKGKDVELRCDPISGHTALYWYRQSLGQGLEFLIYFQGNSAPDKSGLPSDRFSAERTGGSVSTLTIQRTQQEDSAVYLCASSLDGSSNEQFFGPGTRLTVL.

The chain couples TRBV4-2 to TRBJ1-1; perhaps TRBD1 as D (6 bases). Germline V gives CDR1 LGHNA, CDR2 YNFKEQ. This CDR3 is built from 15 residues. V shed 1 base and J shed 2 bases, with 11 bases lying between them. CDR3 nucleotides: TGTGCCAGCAGCCAAGCTGCAGGGACAAACACTGAAGCTTTCTTT. This encodes CASSQAAGTNTEAFF.

This clonotype has a handful of counts. V is TRBV20-1 and J is TRBJ2-3; no firm D call. This CDR3 region has 12 residues. V was shortened by 1 base and J by 4 bases, with 6 bases between the two germline ends. Germline V gene lookup returns CDR1 DFQATT and CDR2 SNEGSKA (reference sequence). This CDR3 is CSARAASDTQYF. The CDR3 nucleotides read TGCAGTGCTAGAGCAGCGTCAGATACGCAGTATTTT.

This clonotype was counted a few times. The rearrangement uses TRBV5-1 and TRBJ2-3; D not resolved. Germline V gene lookup returns CDR1 SGHRS and CDR2 YFSETQ. The CDR3 totals 15 residues. V shed 0 bases and J shed 3 bases, with 11 bases lying between them. CDR3 in DNA: TGCGCCAGCAGCTTGGTCCGGGCCGGGACAGATACGCAGTATTTT. This codes for CASSLVRAGTDTQYF. Full variable domain (outside the CDR3, taken from reference TRBV5-1 and TRBJ2-3): KAGVTQTPRYLIKTRGQQVTLSCSPISGHRSVSWYQQTPGQGLQFLFEYFSETQRNKGNFPGRFSGRQFSNSRSEMNVSTLELGDSALYLCASSLVRAGTDTQYFGPGTRLTVL.

V gene TRBV5-8 combines with J gene TRBJ2-7, with 11 bases matching TRBD2. The germline CDR1 and CDR2 sequences are SGHTS and YDEGEE. CDR3 length: 17 amino acids. With V trimmed by 4 bases and J by 0 bases, 9 bases remained unmatched. The CDR3 DNA sequence: TGTGCCAGCAGCCGCGCCGGGACTAGCGGACCCTCCTACGAGCAGTACTTC. This gives the protein CASSRAGTSGPSYEQYF.

The rearrangement joins TRBV7-3 to TRBJ2-3, with 10 bases matching TRBD2. Looked up from germline, CDR1 is SGHTA and CDR2 is FQGTGA. The CDR3 covers 14 residues. V trimming: 4 bases; J trimming: 4 bases; junction bases outside the gene matches: 2. CDR3 amino acids: CASSSSGRADTQYF. The CDR3 DNA sequence: TGTGCCAGCAGCTCTAGCGGGAGAGCAGATACGCAGTATTTT.

In its sample, this clonotype was seen a few times. CDR3 region: CASGLILGTSGFNEQFF. For the CDR3, the DNA is TGTGCTAGTGGTTTGATACTAGGGACTAGCGGGTTCAATGAGCAGTTCTTC. V and J are TRBV12-5 and TRBJ2-1, with 12 positions matching TRBD2. Germline loops: CDR1 LGHNT, CDR2 FRNRAP. The V gene end was trimmed by 2 bases and the J gene end by 6 bases; junction bases not matched to a gene: 8. The CDR3 is 17 residues long.

This clonotype was seen a few times. The V call is TRBV24-1, the J call TRBJ2-1, with D possibly being TRBD2 (6 bases). Germline CDR1 is KGHDR and CDR2 is SFDVKD. V was clipped by 3 bases and J by 5 bases, with 13 bases between them. There are 15 residues in the CDR3. In nucleotides, the CDR3 is TGTGCCACCAGTGATCCGGGACTGGAGGACAATGAGCAGTTCTTC. Protein product: CATSDPGLEDNEQFF.

V usage is TRBV29-1 and J usage is TRBJ2-5; D might be TRBD2 (7 bases). The V end lost 6 bases, the J end lost 5 bases, and 25 bases lay between the germline ends. The CDR3 covers 16 residues. Looked up from germline, CDR1 is SQVTM and CDR2 is ANQGSEA. CDR3 in amino acids: CSVGAKRDSAFETQYF. CDR3 DNA: TGCAGCGTGGGGGCTAAGCGGGACTCTGCCTTTGAGACCCAGTACTTC.